What follows are 12 T cell receptor beta chains derived from one specimen sequenced in a study of molecular identifiers for immune sequencing clone quantification. MiXCR was run by TCRdb on the PCR reads, yielding one entry per CDR3 protein. The data contain 79,000 or so distinct CDR3 sequences, about 23% of them singletons. Sequenced sample: naive CD8+ T cells from blood, with Jurkat cell RNA spiked in. Regarding subset: FACS-sorted CD8+CD4-CCR7+CD45RA+ naive T cells. These receptors were obtained from a human donor in good health. Some libraries in this study had Jurkat cell RNA spiked in.

This clonotype appeared many times. This rearrangement joins TRBV3-1 to TRBJ2-7, with D tentatively TRBD1 or TRBD2 (5 bases each). In germline, CDR1 is LGHDT, CDR2 YNNKEL (reference sequence). V was shortened by 3 bases and J by 0 bases, with 15 bases between the two germline ends. This CDR3 has 16 amino acids. CDR3 sequence: CASSQTRDPYSYEQYF. As DNA, the CDR3 is TGTGCCAGCAGCCAGACCCGGGACCCCTACTCCTACGAGCAGTACTTC.

The chain has TRBV7-2 and TRBJ2-1, with D perhaps being TRBD1 or TRBD2 (6 bases each). V was shortened by 4 bases and J by 7 bases, with 11 bases between the two germline ends. Germline V CDR1 and CDR2: SGHTA, FQGNSA. There are 13 residues in the CDR3. CDR3 in amino acids: CASSSQGRNEQFF. In nucleotides, the CDR3 is TGTGCCAGCAGCTCCCAGGGGAGGAATGAGCAGTTCTTC.

This clonotype was observed at least ten times. The chain joins TRBV4-3 to TRBJ1-6; 9 bases are a match to TRBD1. CDR1 and CDR2 from the germline V gene are LGHNA and YSLEER. The CDR3 has 15 residues. J was trimmed by 9 bases and V by 0 bases; bases with no gene match: 3. CDR3 nucleotides: TGCGCCAGCAGCCAAGAGTGGACAGGGGTTTCACCCCTCCACTTT. Protein: CASSQEWTGVSPLHF.

This clonotype was counted ten times or more. The chain couples TRBV7-6 to TRBJ2-3; D possibly corresponds to TRBD2 (6 bases). Deletions cut 1 base from V and 5 bases from J, with 13 bases between. There are 15 residues in the CDR3. The V gene's germline CDR1 is SGHVS and CDR2 FNYEAQ. DNA for the CDR3: TGTGCCAGCAGCTTAGAGGCTAGCGACGGAGATACGCAGTATTTT. Translation: CASSLEASDGDTQYF.

The chain joins TRBV27 to TRBJ2-7; 8 bases match TRBD2. J was trimmed by 4 bases and V by 8 bases; bases with no gene match: 13. CDR1 MNHEY and CDR2 SMNVEV come from the germline V gene (reference sequence). The CDR3 spans 15 residues. CDR3 sequence: CASSPTGLDGYEQYF. The CDR3 nucleotides are TGTGCCAGCTCCCCAACGGGACTAGATGGGTACGAGCAGTACTTC.

Only a few counts were recorded for this clonotype. The chain employs TRBV3-1 and TRBJ2-7; 7 bases match TRBD2. Germline-derived CDR1 and CDR2 are LGHDT and YNNKEL (reference sequence). The CDR3 sequence is 15 residues long. The V gene end was trimmed by 4 bases and the J gene end by 5 bases; junction bases not matched to a gene: 11. In nucleotides, the CDR3 is TGTGCCAGCAGCCTGATGAAGCGGGAATGGCACGAGCAGTACTTC. Translation gives CASSLMKREWHEQYF.

This clonotype was seen more than once but under ten times. The chain uses TRBV5-1 and TRBJ2-7; D tentatively fits TRBD1 or TRBD2 (6 bases each). The CDR3 length is 14 residues. Germline lookup yields CDR1 SGHRS and CDR2 YFSETQ. Between the trimmed V and J ends, which lost 2 bases and 5 bases, there was a span of 14 bases. CDR3 DNA: TGCGCCAGCAGCTTTGGGCTGGGGGGCCACGAGCAGTACTTC. The encoded protein is CASSFGLGGHEQYF.

The sample holds many counts of this clonotype. This chain uses TRBV4-2 with TRBJ1-5, with 7 nucleotides matching TRBD1. Germline V gives CDR1 LGHNA, CDR2 YNFKEQ. Germline trimming cut 0 bases from V and 0 bases from J; bases unmatched to any gene: 2. There are 16 residues in the CDR3. The chain's CDR3 is CASSQEDRYSNQPQHF. In nucleotides, the CDR3 is TGTGCCAGCAGCCAAGAGGACAGGTATAGCAATCAGCCCCAGCATTTT.

This clonotype was detected only a few times. The chain employs TRBV27 and TRBJ2-3; 7 nucleotides agree with TRBD2. This CDR3 comprises 16 residues. Germline CDR1 is MNHEY and CDR2 is SMNVEV (reference sequence). With V trimmed by 5 bases and J by 3 bases, 11 bases remained unmatched. The CDR3 DNA reads as TGTGCCAGCAGTCCCCCCCTGGGCGGGGGAACAGATACGCAGTATTTT. This translates into CASSPPLGGGTDTQYF.

The V gene is TRBV28, the J gene TRBJ1-5, with D possibly TRBD1 on 5 matching bases. This CDR3 region has 14 residues. V dropped 11 bases and J dropped 4 bases, with 18 bases sitting between them. CDR1 and CDR2 from the germline V gene are MDHEN and SYDVKM. For the CDR3, the DNA is TGTGCCTGCATAAACTTCGGGGGGAATCAGCCCCAGCATTTT. The encoded protein is CACINFGGNQPQHF.

The V gene is TRBV30, the J gene TRBJ1-1; D call uncertain. The CDR3 extends over 13 amino acids. Trimming shortened V by 0 bases and J by 8 bases, and 13 bases separated the two germline ends. The germline CDR1 and CDR2 sequences are GTSNPN and SVGIG (reference sequence). The CDR3 nucleotides read TGTGCCTGGAGTGTAACCCTCCTTTTCGAAGCTTTCTTT. This encodes CAWSVTLLFEAFF.

This chain joins TRBV7-9 and TRBJ2-3; 8 bases align to TRBD2. The CDR3 is 13 residues long. CDR1 and CDR2 (germline): SEHNR, FQNEAQ (reference sequence). The CDR3 DNA reads as TGTGCAGAGGAGCGGGGGCTGGGAGATACGCAGTATTTT. Translated, it gives CAEERGLGDTQYF.